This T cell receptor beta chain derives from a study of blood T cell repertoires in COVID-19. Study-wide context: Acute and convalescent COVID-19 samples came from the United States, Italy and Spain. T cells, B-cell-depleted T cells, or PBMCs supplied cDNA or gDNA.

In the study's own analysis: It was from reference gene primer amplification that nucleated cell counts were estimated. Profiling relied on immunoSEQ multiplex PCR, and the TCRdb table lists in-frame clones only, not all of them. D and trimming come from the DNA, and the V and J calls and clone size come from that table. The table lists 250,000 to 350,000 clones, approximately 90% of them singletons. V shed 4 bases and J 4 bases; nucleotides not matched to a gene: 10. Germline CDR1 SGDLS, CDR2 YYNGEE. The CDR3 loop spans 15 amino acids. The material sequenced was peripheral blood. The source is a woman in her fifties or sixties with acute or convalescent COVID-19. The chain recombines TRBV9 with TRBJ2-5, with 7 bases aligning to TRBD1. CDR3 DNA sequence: TGTGCCAGCAGCAGACAGGGCCTGGATTCAGAGACCCAGTACTTC. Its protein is CASSRQGLDSETQYF.